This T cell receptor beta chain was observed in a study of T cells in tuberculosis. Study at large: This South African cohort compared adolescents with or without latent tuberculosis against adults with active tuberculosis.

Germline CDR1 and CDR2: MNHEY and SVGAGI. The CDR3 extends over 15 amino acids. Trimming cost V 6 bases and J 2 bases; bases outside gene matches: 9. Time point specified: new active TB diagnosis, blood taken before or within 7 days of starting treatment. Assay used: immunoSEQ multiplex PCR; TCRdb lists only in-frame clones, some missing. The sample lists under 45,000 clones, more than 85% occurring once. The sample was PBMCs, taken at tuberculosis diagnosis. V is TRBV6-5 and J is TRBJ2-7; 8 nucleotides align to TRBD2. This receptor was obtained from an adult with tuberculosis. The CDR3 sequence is CASSSGAGATYEQYF. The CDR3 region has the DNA TGTGCCAGCAGCTCCGGAGCGGGGGCTACCTACGAGCAGTACTTC.